This T cell receptor (beta chain) was identified during a study of blood T cell repertoires in COVID-19. V gave up 3 bases and J gave up 6 bases, with 20 bases separating them. The CDR3 length is 15 residues. Germline-derived CDR1 and CDR2 are GTSNPN and SVGIG (reference sequence). The method was immunoSEQ multiplex PCR; TCRdb's version includes in-frame clones alone and lacks a portion of them. Of hundreds of thousands of clones in the sample, around nine tenths are singletons; the top ten hold approximately 7.3%. The genes are TRBV30 and TRBJ1-2; D may be TRBD1 (6 bases). The sample consisted of peripheral blood. The receptor comes from a woman aged 70-85 years with COVID-19, enrolled during active disease. The CDR3 loop is CAWRARDKIKDGYTF. The CDR3 DNA reads as TGTGCCTGGAGAGCGAGGGACAAAATTAAAGATGGCTACACCTTC.